This entry lists 19 T cell receptor beta chains sequenced from one sample in a study of monozygotic twins with inflammatory bowel disease. TCRdb reprocessed the 5' RACE reads and keeps a single row for each CDR3 protein, giving no DNA. The specimen's table records a few hundred thousand distinct CDR3 sequences. Sequencing was carried out using blood. The source is a human donor with ulcerative colitis or Crohn's disease, or a healthy co-twin of an affected twin (not recorded which).

The chain recombines TRBV20-1 with TRBJ2-1; TCRdb's D call of TRBD2 is untestable without DNA. Germline V gene data show CDR1 as DFQATT and CDR2 as SNEGSKA (reference sequence). The CDR3 extends over 17 amino acids. The CDR3 sequence: CSARDWVLRTSLDEQFF.

The chain combines TRBV6-1 with TRBJ1-5; TCRdb reports TRBD1, a call that lacks DNA to check it against. The CDR3 consists of 15 residues. CDR1 and CDR2 (germline): MNHNS, SASEGT. The CDR3 here is CASRPTGPGYQPQHF.

The CDR3 sequence: CASSLTRNSNQPQHF. The V and J genes are TRBV27 and TRBJ1-5. CDR3 length: 15 amino acids. From germline, CDR1 is MNHEY and CDR2 SMNVEV (reference sequence).

The chain couples TRBV9 to TRBJ1-1; TCRdb's D gene call, TRBD1, goes unchecked for lack of DNA. Germline CDR1 SGDLS, CDR2 YYNGEE. This CDR3 region has 15 residues. CDR3 region: CASSAMGQANTEAFF.

The chain couples TRBV20-1 to TRBJ1-4; lacking DNA, the TRBD1 call made by TCRdb goes unchecked. The germline CDR1 and CDR2 sequences are DFQATT and SNEGSKA (reference sequence). The CDR3 is 16 amino acids. CDR3 in amino acids: CSARALGQGLGEKLFF.

The chain joins TRBV15 to TRBJ2-5. The CDR3 contains 12 residues. In germline, CDR1 is LNHNV, CDR2 YYDKDF (reference sequence). CDR3 sequence reads: CATSRGVQTQYF.

V usage is TRBV12-3 or TRBV12-4 and J usage is TRBJ2-1; TCRdb's assignment of TRBD1 cannot be checked, as there is no DNA. This CDR3 has 15 amino acids. CDR3 sequence: CASSLRQGPYNEQFF.

The V gene is TRBV29-1, the J gene TRBJ2-3; TCRdb gives TRBD1 as the D gene, but with no DNA this cannot be confirmed. CDR3 size: 17 residues. Germline CDR1 SQVTM, CDR2 ANQGSEA. The CDR3 is CSVEDLRTGFSTDTQYF.

The chain links TRBV4-1 to TRBJ2-1; TCRdb calls TRBD1, which cannot be checked without DNA. Germline CDR1 is MGHRA and CDR2 is YSYEKL. The CDR3 sequence is 17 residues long. The chain's CDR3 is CASSQVLKGQGFYEQFF.

J is TRBJ2-7 and V is TRBV20-1; as DNA is missing, the TRBD1 call by TCRdb cannot be tested. CDR1 DFQATT and CDR2 SNEGSKA come from the germline V gene (reference sequence). The CDR3 runs to 14 residues. The chain's CDR3 is CSARDPRGSYEQYF.

The chain joins TRBV20-1 to TRBJ2-3; without DNA, the TCRdb call of TRBD1 cannot be checked. The CDR3 consists of 13 residues. CDR1 and CDR2 from the germline V gene are DFQATT and SNEGSKA (reference sequence). The CDR3 here is CSAGGRGRDTQYF.

The J gene is TRBJ2-1, the V gene TRBV6-2 or TRBV6-3; TCRdb designates TRBD2, a call that cannot be tested without DNA. This CDR3 is 14 amino acids long. The germline V gene has CDR1 MNHEY and CDR2 SVGEGT. This CDR3 is CASSYRREGAEQFF.

The chain is built from TRBV12-3 or TRBV12-4 and TRBJ1-1. The length of the CDR3 is 16 residues. CDR3 loop: CASSLARRPAGREAFF.

The CDR3 protein is CASSSRDRGTEAFF. V usage is TRBV5-1 and J usage is TRBJ1-1; TCRdb calls TRBD1, which cannot be checked without DNA. The CDR3 spans 14 residues. CDR1 is SGHRS and CDR2 is YFSETQ in the germline V gene. The full variable domain, its missing parts supplied by reference TRBV5-1 and TRBJ1-1, is KAGVTQTPRYLIKTRGQQVTLSCSPISGHRSVSWYQQTPGQGLQFLFEYFSETQRNKGNFPGRFSGRQFSNSRSEMNVSTLELGDSALYLCASSSRDRGTEAFFGQGTRLTVV.

This chain links TRBV4-2 with TRBJ2-2. The germline V gene has CDR1 LGHNA and CDR2 YNFKEQ. CDR3 length equals 12 residues. The chain's CDR3 is CASSQSERELFF.

The chain is built from TRBV14 and TRBJ1-2; with no DNA, the TCRdb D assignment of TRBD1 cannot be verified. CDR3 length: 16 residues. Looked up from germline, CDR1 is SGHDN and CDR2 is FVKESK. The CDR3 sequence is CASSSRVEGAYYGYTF.

The J gene is TRBJ2-2, the V gene TRBV19; TCRdb designates TRBD1, a call that cannot be tested without DNA. The CDR3 contains 14 residues. Germline lookup yields CDR1 LNHDA and CDR2 SQIVND (reference sequence). CDR3 in amino acids: CASTNTGDTGELFF.

The chain carries TRBV6-2 or TRBV6-3 and TRBJ2-5. This CDR3 has 15 residues. Germline CDR1 MNHEY, CDR2 SVGEGT. The CDR3 loop is CASSYSRSPQETQYF.

The chain employs TRBV6-1 and TRBJ2-1; TCRdb picks TRBD1, but there is no DNA to check that call. Germline V CDR1 and CDR2: MNHNS, SASEGT. The CDR3 is made up of 14 amino acids. The CDR3 loop reads CASSDRGFDYEQFF.